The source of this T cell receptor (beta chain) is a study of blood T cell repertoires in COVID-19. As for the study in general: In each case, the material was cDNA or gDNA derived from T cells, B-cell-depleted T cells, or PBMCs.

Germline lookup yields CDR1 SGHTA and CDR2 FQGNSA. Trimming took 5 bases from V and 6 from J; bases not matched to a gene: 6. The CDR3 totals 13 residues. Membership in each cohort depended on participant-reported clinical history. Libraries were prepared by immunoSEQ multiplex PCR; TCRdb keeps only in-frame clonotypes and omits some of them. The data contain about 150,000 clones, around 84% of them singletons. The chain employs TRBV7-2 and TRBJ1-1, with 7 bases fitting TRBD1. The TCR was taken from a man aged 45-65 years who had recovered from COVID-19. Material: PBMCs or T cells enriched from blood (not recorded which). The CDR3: CASSAQGVAEAFF. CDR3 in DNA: TGTGCCAGCAGCGCGCAGGGGGTGGCTGAAGCTTTCTTT.